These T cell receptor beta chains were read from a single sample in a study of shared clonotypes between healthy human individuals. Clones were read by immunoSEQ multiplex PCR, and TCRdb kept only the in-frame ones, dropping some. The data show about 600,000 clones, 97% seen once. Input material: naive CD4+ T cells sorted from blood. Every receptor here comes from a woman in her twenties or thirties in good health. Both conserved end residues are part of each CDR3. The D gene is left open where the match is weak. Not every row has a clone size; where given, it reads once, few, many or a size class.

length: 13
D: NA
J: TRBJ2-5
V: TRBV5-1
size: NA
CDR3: CASCALLGETQYF
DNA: TGCGCCAGCTGCGCCCTTTTGGGAGAGACCCAGTACTTC

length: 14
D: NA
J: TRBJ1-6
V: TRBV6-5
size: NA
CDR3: CASSHGLKNSPLHF
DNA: TGTGCCAGCAGTCACGGACTGAAGAATTCACCCCTCCACTTT

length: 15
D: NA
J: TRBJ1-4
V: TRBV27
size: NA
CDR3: CASRPIRAPNEKLFF
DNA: TGTGCCAGCAGACCCATCCGGGCCCCGAATGAAAAACTGTTTTTT

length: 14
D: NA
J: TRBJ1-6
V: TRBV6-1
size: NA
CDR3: CASSPRQLNSPLHF
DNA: TGTGCCAGCAGTCCCCGACAGCTGAATTCACCCCTCCACTTT

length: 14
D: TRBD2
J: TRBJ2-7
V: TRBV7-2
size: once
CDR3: CASSFQREAHEQYF
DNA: TGTGCCAGCAGCTTCCAGCGGGAGGCGCACGAGCAGTACTTC

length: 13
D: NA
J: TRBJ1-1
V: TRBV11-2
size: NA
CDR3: CASSLDFGVRAFF
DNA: TGTGCCAGCAGCTTAGACTTTGGGGTTCGAGCTTTCTTT

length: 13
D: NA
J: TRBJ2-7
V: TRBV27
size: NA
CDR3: CASSLVGSYEQYF
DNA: TGTGCCAGCAGTTTGGTGGGCTCCTACGAGCAGTACTTC

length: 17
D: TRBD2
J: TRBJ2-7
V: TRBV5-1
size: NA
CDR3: CASSYRHTSGRARGQYF
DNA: TGCGCCAGCAGCTACCGTCATACTAGCGGGAGAGCCCGGGGGCAGTACTTC

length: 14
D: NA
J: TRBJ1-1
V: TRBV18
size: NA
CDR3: CASSQGPGGTEAFF
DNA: TGTGCCAGCTCACAGGGCCCCGGGGGCACTGAAGCTTTCTTT

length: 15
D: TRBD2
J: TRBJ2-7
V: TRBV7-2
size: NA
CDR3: CASSLSGGITYEQYF
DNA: TGTGCCAGCAGCCTTAGCGGGGGAATTACCTACGAGCAGTACTTC

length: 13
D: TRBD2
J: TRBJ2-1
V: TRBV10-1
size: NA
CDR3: CASRSGRGGEQFF
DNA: TGCGCCAGCCGAAGCGGGAGAGGTGGTGAGCAGTTCTTC

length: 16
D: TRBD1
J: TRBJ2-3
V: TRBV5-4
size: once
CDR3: CASSTGTGALSDTQYF
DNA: TGTGCCAGCAGCACAGGGACAGGGGCGTTGTCAGATACGCAGTATTTT

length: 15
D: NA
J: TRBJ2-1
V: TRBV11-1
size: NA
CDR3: CASSFPGVGPAEQFF
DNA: TGTGCCAGCAGCTTTCCCGGGGTCGGGCCAGCTGAGCAGTTCTTC

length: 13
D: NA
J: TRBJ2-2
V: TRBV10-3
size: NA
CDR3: CAITGSNTGELFF
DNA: TGTGCCATCACAGGGTCGAACACCGGGGAGCTGTTTTTT

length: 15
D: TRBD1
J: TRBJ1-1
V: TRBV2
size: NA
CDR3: CASSVQSGGYTEAFF
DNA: TGTGCCAGCAGTGTACAGTCAGGGGGCTACACTGAAGCTTTCTTT

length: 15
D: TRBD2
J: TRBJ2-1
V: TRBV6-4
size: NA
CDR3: CASSARSAGGNEQFF
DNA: TGTGCCAGCAGTGCCCGGTCAGCGGGAGGGAATGAGCAGTTCTTC

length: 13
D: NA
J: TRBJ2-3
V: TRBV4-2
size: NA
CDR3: CASKAPGEGTQYF
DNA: TGTGCCAGCAAGGCTCCGGGAGAGGGCACGCAGTATTTT

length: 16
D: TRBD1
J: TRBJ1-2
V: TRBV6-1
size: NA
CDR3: CASSEERGQGRYGYTF
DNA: TGTGCCAGCAGTGAGGAAAGAGGACAGGGCCGCTATGGCTACACCTTC

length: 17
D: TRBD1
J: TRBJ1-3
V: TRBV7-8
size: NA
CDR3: CASRIGTGGGSGNTIYF
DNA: TGTGCCAGCAGGATCGGAACAGGGGGCGGCAGCGGAAACACCATATATTTT

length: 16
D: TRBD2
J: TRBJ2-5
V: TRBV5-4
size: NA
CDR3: CASSLGLAGGGETQYF
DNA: TGTGCCAGCAGCTTGGGACTAGCGGGAGGAGGGGAGACCCAGTACTTC

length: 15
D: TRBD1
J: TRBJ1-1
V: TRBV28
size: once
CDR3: CASSLLDRPNTEAFF
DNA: TGTGCCAGCAGTTTGTTGGACAGGCCGAACACTGAAGCTTTCTTT

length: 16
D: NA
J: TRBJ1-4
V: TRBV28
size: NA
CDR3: CASSSVPSIDRQKLFF
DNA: TGTGCCAGCAGCTCCGTCCCGTCAATCGACCGTCAAAAACTGTTTTTT

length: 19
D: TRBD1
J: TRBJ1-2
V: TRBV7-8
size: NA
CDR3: CASSPSGYRGRGSGYGYTF
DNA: TGTGCCAGCAGCCCCTCAGGTTACAGGGGCCGCGGGTCTGGCTATGGCTACACCTTC